What follows are 18 T cell receptor beta chains derived from one specimen sequenced in a study of blood T cell repertoires in COVID-19. The assay was immunoSEQ multiplex PCR, and TCRdb's table has in-frame clones only and misses some. The sample lists 250,000 to 350,000 clones, about four fifths seen once, with roughly 1.5% in the top ten. Source material: peripheral blood. The receptors here all came from a human donor with COVID-19, enrolled during active disease. The donor label of this sample is uncertain.

This clone was recorded once. The chain employs TRBV18 and TRBJ2-1, with TRBD1 identical over 8 bases. V trimming: 6 bases; J trimming: 0 bases; junction bases outside the gene matches: 4. Germline V CDR1 and CDR2: KGHSH, LQKENI. The CDR3 extends over 15 amino acids. The DNA of the CDR3 is TGTGCCAGCTCCACCCAGGGGGCCTCCTACAATGAGCAGTTCTTC. Its translation: CASSTQGASYNEQFF.

The chain joins TRBV5-8 to TRBJ2-3; D remains unclear. The CDR3 is made up of 13 amino acids. V lost 2 bases to trimming and J lost 6 bases, with 10 bases between them. Germline values: CDR1 SGHTS, CDR2 YDEGEE. CDR3 bases: TGTGCCAGCAGCTTAGAGTATGCGGATACGCAGTATTTT. Protein sequence: CASSLEYADTQYF.

V and J are TRBV5-5 and TRBJ2-1; 9 bases map to TRBD2. This CDR3 region has 16 residues. Unmatched junction bases numbered 9, after V lost 3 bases and J lost 5 bases. Germline loops: CDR1 SGHKS, CDR2 YYEKEE (reference sequence). This chain's CDR3 is CASSSFLSGRNNEQFF. The DNA of the CDR3 is TGTGCCAGCAGCTCCTTCTTGAGCGGGAGGAACAATGAGCAGTTCTTC.

The chain has TRBV7-2 and TRBJ2-1; TRBD1 is a possible D gene (5 bases). CDR3 size: 14 residues. Looked up from germline, CDR1 is SGHTA and CDR2 is FQGNSA. The V and J ends lost 3 bases and 3 bases respectively, with 9 bases between them. CDR3 sequence (DNA): TGTGCCAGCAGCTTTACAGGCAACTACAATGAGCAGTTCTTC. Translated: CASSFTGNYNEQFF.

CDR3 loop: CAISEPGLAGDHEQFF. DNA of the CDR3: TGTGCCATCAGTGAGCCCGGACTAGCGGGAGACCATGAGCAGTTCTTC. The chain joins TRBV10-3 to TRBJ2-1; 13 nucleotides align to TRBD2. The CDR3 has 16 amino acids. The J segment lost 8 bases and the V segment lost 2 bases, leaving 6 bases of the junction unmatched. The V gene's germline CDR1 is ENHRY and CDR2 SYGVKD.

The V and J genes are TRBV7-3 and TRBJ2-5, with 9 bases identical to TRBD2. This CDR3 is 15 amino acids long. CDR1 SGHTA and CDR2 FQGTGA come from the germline V gene. V lost 1 base to trimming and J lost 2 bases; unmatched junction nucleotides: 2. The CDR3 region has the DNA TGTGCCAGCAGCTTAATGCGGGAGGGACAAGAGACCCAGTACTTC. Translated, it gives CASSLMREGQETQYF.

The chain joins TRBV7-8 to TRBJ2-5; TRBD2 matches 9 bases. Per the germline V gene, CDR1 is SGHVS and CDR2 is FQNEAQ. V was pared by 1 base and J by 5 bases, with 8 bases of the junction left unmatched. There are 16 residues in the CDR3. The CDR3 reads CASSLVGSGSGETQYF. In DNA, the CDR3 is TGTGCCAGCAGCTTAGTTGGTAGCGGGAGTGGGGAGACCCAGTACTTC.

The genes are TRBV12-3 or TRBV12-4 and TRBJ1-4, with no clear D. The V end was cut by 6 bases, the J end by 10 bases, with 15 bases between. The CDR3 length is 13 residues. Written as DNA, the CDR3 is TGTGCCAGCAGCACGGGGTTTATGGGAAAACTGTTTTTT. This codes for CASSTGFMGKLFF.

The rearrangement joins TRBV10-3 to TRBJ2-6; TRBD2 matches at 10 bases. After removal of 3 bases from V and 2 bases from J, the junction contained 4 bases not matched to a gene. The length of the CDR3 is 17 residues. Germline CDR1 is ENHRY and CDR2 is SYGVKD. The CDR3 region is CAISDKREGAGANVLTF. DNA for the CDR3: TGTGCCATCAGTGATAAGCGGGAGGGTGCTGGGGCCAACGTCCTGACTTTC.

V is TRBV15 and J is TRBJ2-7; 14 nucleotides agree with TRBD2. The V gene's germline CDR1 is LNHNV and CDR2 YYDKDF (reference sequence). CDR3 length equals 19 residues. V was pared by 0 bases and J by 0 bases, with 7 bases of the junction left unmatched. Here the CDR3 reads CATSRDRTSGRRSSYEQYF. The CDR3 coding sequence is TGTGCCACCAGCAGAGACCGGACTAGCGGGAGGAGAAGCTCCTACGAGCAGTACTTC.

The V gene is TRBV27, the J gene TRBJ2-7; TRBD1 agrees at 8 bases. Germline CDR1 is MNHEY and CDR2 is SMNVEV (reference sequence). The CDR3 runs to 17 residues. The ends lost 3 bases at V and 1 base at J; junction bases unmatched: 11. CDR3 DNA sequence: TGTGCCAGCAGTTTTGCGACCAGGACAGGGACGTCCTACGAGCAGTACTTC. This encodes CASSFATRTGTSYEQYF.

This sequence joins TRBV19 and TRBJ1-3; D possibly corresponds to TRBD1 (5 bases). Germline V gene sequence: CDR1 LNHDA, CDR2 SQIVND (reference sequence). This CDR3 is built from 15 residues. Trimming took 2 bases from V and 4 from J, leaving 12 bases between them. The CDR3: CASSIPQGPGNTIYF. The CDR3 region has the DNA TGTGCCAGTAGTATACCGCAGGGCCCGGGAAACACCATATATTTT.

The rearrangement uses TRBV15 and TRBJ2-1; no definite D call. Germline assignment: CDR1 LNHNV and CDR2 YYDKDF (reference sequence). CDR3 size: 13 residues. V shed 3 bases and J shed 5 bases, with 8 bases lying between them. CDR3 residues: CATSRELHNEQFF. In DNA, the CDR3 is TGTGCCACCAGCAGGGAGTTACACAATGAGCAGTTCTTC.

This clone has only one observation. This chain links TRBV15 with TRBJ1-5, with TRBD1 matching 7 bases. The CDR3 has 15 amino acids. CDR1 and CDR2 from the germline V gene are LNHNV and YYDKDF (reference sequence). The V and J ends lost 5 bases and 3 bases, in that order; junction bases with no gene match: 7. Here the CDR3 DNA reads TGTGCCACCAGCGAGCAGGGGGTGGACAATCAGCCCCAGCATTTT. Translation: CATSEQGVDNQPQHF.

There are a few counts of this clone. The rearrangement links TRBV5-6 to TRBJ1-2; D unclear. The CDR3 extends over 14 amino acids. The germline V gene encodes CDR1 SGHDT and CDR2 YYEEEE. With 2 bases removed from V and 2 bases from J, the gap between germline ends came to 10 bases. CDR3 nucleotide sequence: TGTGCCAGCAGCTTAGTCGGGGAGAACTATGGCTACACCTTC. Its translation is CASSLVGENYGYTF.

V usage is TRBV29-1 and J usage is TRBJ2-1; a weak D match, TRBD1 (6 bases). This CDR3 has 16 residues. Germline V gene lookup returns CDR1 SQVTM and CDR2 ANQGSEA. V lost 4 bases to trimming and J lost 0 bases, with 16 bases between them. The CDR3 sequence is CSVGRSDRSSYNEQFF. CDR3 nucleotide sequence: TGCAGCGTTGGGAGATCCGACAGGAGCTCCTACAATGAGCAGTTCTTC.

The chain is built from TRBV28 and TRBJ1-2; D not resolved. Germline CDR1 reads MDHEN; CDR2 reads SYDVKM. Deletions cut 5 bases from V and 4 bases from J, with 8 bases between. CDR3 length: 12 residues. DNA for the CDR3: TGTGCCAGCAGTCCCCGTTTCTATGGCTACACCTTC. Its translation is CASSPRFYGYTF.

This clone has a single count. The chain recombines TRBV3-1 (or the pseudogene TRBV3-2) with TRBJ2-7; D not resolved. The CDR3 contains 15 residues. Per the germline V gene, CDR1 is LGHDT and CDR2 is YNNKEL (reference sequence). Trimming removed 3 bases at V and 1 base at J, with 13 bases between. CDR3 sequence: CASSQMSNPSYEQYF. CDR3 nucleotides: TGTGCCAGCAGCCAGATGTCTAACCCGTCCTACGAGCAGTACTTC.